The 28 T cell receptor beta chains below come from one sample, sequenced in a study of Ad26.COV2.S vaccination and SARS-CoV-2 variants. The protocol was immunoSEQ multiplex PCR, while the TCRdb copy is restricted to in-frame clones and leaves out a portion. This table has just under 250,000 clones, 88% appearing once. This sample's treatment: some 19 received Ad26.COV2.S at low or high dose, single or two shots; a few received placebo; per-sample allocation not given. Repertoires come from day 63 after the first vaccine or placebo injection. Sequenced here: peripheral blood, sampled in a trial of Ad26.COV2.S vaccine versus placebo. These receptors all come from a person between 18 and 60 years old who received the Ad26.COV2.S COVID-19 vaccine or a placebo.

V and J are TRBV11-3 and TRBJ2-1, with D perhaps TRBD1 (6 bases). The CDR3 spans 16 residues. From germline, CDR1 is SGHNT and CDR2 YENEEA. The V end lost 5 bases, the J end lost 0 bases, and 14 bases lay between the germline ends. The CDR3 DNA is TGTGCCAGCAGCCAATATACAGGGAGCTCCTACAATGAGCAGTTCTTC. This sequence encodes CASSQYTGSSYNEQFF.

This chain connects TRBV6-5 to TRBJ2-2, with D possibly being TRBD2 (6 bases). V lost 4 bases and J 5 bases, leaving 14 bases between the germline ends. CDR3 size: 15 residues. In germline, CDR1 is MNHEY, CDR2 SVGAGI. The CDR3 region is CASSLEPAGTGELFF. The CDR3 bases are TGTGCCAGCAGTTTGGAACCGGCGGGGACCGGGGAGCTGTTTTTT.

The genes are TRBV5-6 and TRBJ1-2; D gene ambiguous. The germline V gene encodes CDR1 SGHDT and CDR2 YYEEEE. Trimming shortened V by 1 base and J by 6 bases, and 7 bases separated the two germline ends. This CDR3 has 12 residues. The CDR3 loop reads CASSLSPDGYTF. The CDR3 DNA follows: TGTGCCAGCAGCTTGTCGCCGGATGGCTACACCTTC.

The chain carries TRBV18 and TRBJ2-7; 10 positions match TRBD2. There are 15 residues in the CDR3. Trimming removed 3 bases from V and 1 base from J; junction bases left unmatched: 3. From germline, CDR1 is KGHSH and CDR2 LQKENI. The CDR3: CASSPLAGDSYEQYF. In DNA form, the CDR3 reads TGTGCCAGCTCACCCCTAGCGGGAGATTCCTACGAGCAGTACTTC.

V is TRBV9 and J is TRBJ2-2; TRBD1 or TRBD2 may be the D gene (5 bases each). Trimming shortened V by 0 bases and J by 7 bases, and 19 bases separated the two germline ends. Germline loops: CDR1 SGDLS, CDR2 YYNGEE. CDR3 length: 17 amino acids. CDR3 residues: CASSVAWDGFSGGELFF. In DNA form, the CDR3 reads TGTGCCAGCAGCGTAGCTTGGGACGGCTTTTCCGGCGGGGAGCTGTTTTTT.

This clone was counted between two and nine times. J is TRBJ2-7 and V is TRBV7-2; possibly TRBD1 for D (6 bases). The V end was cut by 0 bases, the J end by 2 bases, with 14 bases between. CDR1 is SGHTA, CDR2 FQGNSA, per germline. The CDR3 length is 16 residues. The CDR3 loop reads CASSLADRAGAYEQYF. The CDR3 coding sequence is TGTGCCAGCAGCTTAGCGGACAGAGCTGGGGCCTACGAGCAGTACTTC.

The J gene is TRBJ2-7, the V gene TRBV27; D is unresolved. Between the trimmed V and J ends, which lost 4 bases and 1 base, there was a span of 8 bases. CDR1 is MNHEY, CDR2 SMNVEV, per germline (reference sequence). This CDR3 spans 13 amino acids. In DNA, the CDR3 is TGTGCCAGCAGTTCTTACAGATCCTACGAGCAGTACTTC. This gives the protein CASSSYRSYEQYF.

This clone was recorded only once. V usage is TRBV2 and J usage is TRBJ2-5; 7 bases match TRBD2. Germline CDR1 reads SNHLY; CDR2 reads FYNNEI. This CDR3 contains 16 residues. J gave up 5 bases and V 1 base, and 10 bases lay outside the gene matches. This CDR3 is CASSEVRTGGRETQYF. CDR3 bases: TGTGCCAGCAGTGAAGTTCGTACGGGGGGTCGGGAGACCCAGTACTTC.

This clone was counted only a few times. V and J are TRBV4-1 and TRBJ2-7; D perhaps matches TRBD1 (6 bases). Germline CDR1 is MGHRA and CDR2 is YSYEKL. The CDR3 runs to 15 residues. V was clipped by 1 base and J by 0 bases, with 10 bases between them. The CDR3 DNA reads as TGCGCCAGCAGCCAAGCGGCAGGGGTCTCCTACGAGCAGTACTTC. It specifies CASSQAAGVSYEQYF.

The genes are TRBV9 and TRBJ2-7, with D uncertain. With 0 bases removed from V and 0 bases from J, the gap between germline ends came to 7 bases. Germline V gene data show CDR1 as SGDLS and CDR2 as YYNGEE. CDR3 length: 14 residues. The CDR3: CASSVVLTSYEQYF. CDR3 DNA sequence: TGTGCCAGCAGCGTAGTTCTCACCTCCTACGAGCAGTACTTC.

The chain couples TRBV28 to TRBJ2-6; D call uncertain. Trimming cost V 4 bases and J 3 bases, with 1 base left between them. The germline V gene has CDR1 MDHEN and CDR2 SYDVKM. The CDR3 runs to 12 residues. The DNA for the CDR3 is TGTGCCAGCAGTTATGGGGCCAACGTCCTGACTTTC. It specifies CASSYGANVLTF.

The CDR3 bases are TGTGCCAGCAGCCCCGGGTGGACTTATGGCTACACCTTC. Translating it yields CASSPGWTYGYTF. The chain links TRBV7-2 to TRBJ1-2; D is unresolved. This CDR3 region has 13 residues. CDR1 SGHTA and CDR2 FQGNSA come from the germline V gene. V was clipped by 5 bases and J by 5 bases, with 12 bases between them.

This rearrangement joins TRBV6-5 to TRBJ1-4; D ambiguous. This CDR3 has 13 amino acids. Germline V gene sequence: CDR1 MNHEY, CDR2 SVGAGI. V lost 7 bases, J lost 3 bases, and 9 bases lay in between. The CDR3 region has the DNA TGTGCCAGCAAGGAGGAGGCTAATGAAAAACTGTTTTTT. Translated, it gives CASKEEANEKLFF.

This chain joins TRBV5-1 and TRBJ2-5; TRBD2 agrees at 10 bases. V shed 8 bases, J shed 5 bases, and the junction held 9 bases outside the gene matches. This CDR3 is built from 14 residues. Germline CDR1 SGHRS, CDR2 YFSETQ. The CDR3 DNA follows: TGCGCCAGTGGGGCAGCGGGGGGGATCGAGACCCAGTACTTC. Its protein is CASGAAGGIETQYF.

This chain connects TRBV11-2 to TRBJ2-7; D unclear. Germline-derived CDR1 and CDR2 are SGHAT and FQNNGV. The V end lost 1 base, the J end lost 3 bases, and 13 bases lay between the germline ends. This CDR3 spans 15 amino acids. This CDR3 is CASSLVQVESYEQYF. The CDR3 DNA reads as TGTGCCAGCAGCTTAGTCCAGGTAGAGAGCTACGAGCAGTACTTC.

The CDR3 spells CASSPIRELGGGQPQHF. The CDR3 nucleotides read TGTGCCAGCTCACCGATACGGGAGTTAGGAGGAGGTCAGCCCCAGCATTTT. The chain combines TRBV18 with TRBJ1-5, with D unclear. Germline-derived CDR1 and CDR2 are KGHSH and LQKENI. Trimming removed 3 bases at V and 6 bases at J, with 21 bases between. This CDR3 spans 17 amino acids.

The chain links TRBV27 to TRBJ2-7; no definite D call. From germline, CDR1 is MNHEY and CDR2 SMNVEV (reference sequence). The CDR3 covers 13 residues. Trimming pared 3 bases from V and 2 bases from J, leaving 8 bases between. CDR3 loop: CASSFSVTYEQYF. The CDR3 DNA is TGTGCCAGCAGTTTCTCGGTCACCTACGAGCAGTACTTC.

The chain employs TRBV15 and TRBJ2-3, with TRBD2 matching 12 bases. With 1 base clipped from V and 3 bases from J, the junction kept 8 bases outside the gene matches. The CDR3 is 18 amino acids. Germline V gene lookup returns CDR1 LNHNV and CDR2 YYDKDF (reference sequence). CDR3: CATSRVLAGGRGTDTQYF. DNA of the CDR3: TGTGCCACCAGCAGAGTACTAGCGGGAGGAAGGGGGACAGATACGCAGTATTTT.

The chain has TRBV11-3 and TRBJ2-2; 9 bases line up with TRBD1. The length of the CDR3 is 15 residues. V lost 5 bases, J lost 6 bases, and 7 bases stayed unmatched. CDR1 and CDR2 (germline): SGHNT, YENEEA. In DNA, the CDR3 is TGTGCCAGCAGCCTCGGGACAGGGAGGGCCGGGGAGCTGTTTTTT. It encodes CASSLGTGRAGELFF.

The rearrangement links TRBV7-2 to TRBJ1-2, with TRBD1 matching over 10 bases. V gave up 5 bases and J gave up 10 bases; unmatched junction bases: 7. CDR1 is SGHTA, CDR2 FQGNSA, per germline. This CDR3 contains 13 residues. CDR3: CASSRPGTGVYTF. In DNA form, the CDR3 reads TGTGCCAGCAGCCGTCCCGGGACAGGGGTCTACACCTTC. Looking up the rest from reference TRBV7-2 and TRBJ1-2 gives the full variable domain: GAGVSQSPSNKVTEKGKDVELRCDPISGHTALYWYRQSLGQGLEFLIYFQGNSAPDKSGLPSDRFSAERTGGSVSTLTIQRTQQEDSAVYLCASSRPGTGVYTFGSGTRLTVV.

The gene calls are TRBV6-4 and TRBJ2-1, with D uncertain. From germline, CDR1 is MRHNA and CDR2 SNTAGT. The CDR3 length is 15 residues. V gave up 6 bases and J gave up 0 bases, with 12 bases separating them. The CDR3, as DNA: TGTGCCAGCAGACTGACAAGTAGCTCCTACAATGAGCAGTTCTTC. Protein sequence: CASRLTSSSYNEQFF.

The V gene is TRBV9, the J gene TRBJ2-1; 8 nucleotides match TRBD2. The CDR3 extends over 16 amino acids. V was clipped by 2 bases and J by 4 bases; unmatched bases: 8. Per germline, CDR1 SGDLS and CDR2 YYNGEE. The CDR3: CASSVSGGRLYNEQFF. In DNA, the CDR3 is TGTGCCAGCAGCGTGTCTGGCGGGAGGTTATACAATGAGCAGTTCTTC.

This chain uses TRBV14 with TRBJ1-1; a possible D gene is TRBD1 (5 bases). The CDR3 is made up of 14 amino acids. Germline V CDR1 and CDR2: SGHDN, FVKESK. V lost 3 bases to trimming and J lost 0 bases, with 8 bases between them. The CDR3: CASSHRGMNTEAFF. CDR3 DNA sequence: TGTGCCAGCAGCCATCGGGGGATGAACACTGAAGCTTTCTTT.

The chain joins TRBV19 to TRBJ1-5; D is undetermined. Germline-derived CDR1 and CDR2 are LNHDA and SQIVND (reference sequence). V lost 5 bases and J 4 bases, leaving 21 bases between the germline ends. The CDR3 loop spans 17 amino acids. CDR3 amino acids: CASSERHGGEWNQPQHF. The CDR3 DNA follows: TGTGCCAGTAGTGAGCGACACGGCGGTGAGTGGAATCAGCCCCAGCATTTT. Drawing the rest from reference TRBV19 and TRBJ1-5, the complete variable domain is DGGITQSPKYLFRKEGQNVTLSCEQNLNHDAMYWYRQDPGQGLRLIYYSQIVNDFQKGDIAEGYSVSREKKESFPLTVTSAQKNPTAFYLCASSERHGGEWNQPQHFGDGTRLSIL.

This clone has only one observation. The chain employs TRBV5-4 and TRBJ2-4, with 12 bases lining up with TRBD1. V was clipped by 1 base and J by 11 bases; unmatched bases: 7. This CDR3 has 15 residues. The germline CDR1 and CDR2 sequences are SGHNT and YYREEE (reference sequence). CDR3: CASSLWGTGGKLQYF. CDR3 DNA sequence: TGTGCCAGCAGCTTGTGGGGGACAGGGGGCAAACTTCAGTACTTC.

The genes are TRBV5-1 and TRBJ2-5; the D gene could be TRBD1 or TRBD2 (5 bases each). This CDR3 spans 15 amino acids. Germline V gene sequence: CDR1 SGHRS, CDR2 YFSETQ. Deletions cut 3 bases from V and 2 bases from J, with 14 bases between. The CDR3 spells CASSSPGRLQETQYF. In nucleotides, the CDR3 is TGCGCCAGCAGCTCTCCGGGACGGCTACAAGAGACCCAGTACTTC.

The V call is TRBV2, the J call TRBJ2-1; 12 bases fit TRBD2. V dropped 6 bases and J dropped 8; count of bases not matched to a gene: 11. The CDR3 length is 16 residues. From germline, CDR1 is SNHLY and CDR2 FYNNEI. The CDR3 DNA is TGTGCCAGCAGAAGGGATCTAGCGGGGGGGCCCCATGAGCAGTTCTTC. Its translation: CASRRDLAGGPHEQFF.

V is TRBV9 and J is TRBJ2-2; D is possibly TRBD1 (6 bases). CDR1 and CDR2 from the germline V gene are SGDLS and YYNGEE. This CDR3 is built from 17 residues. Trimming took off 3 bases at V and 1 base at J, with 16 bases between the two ends. The CDR3 protein is CASSEWGRLVNTGELFF. DNA for the CDR3: TGTGCCAGCAGCGAATGGGGGCGACTTGTGAACACCGGGGAGCTGTTTTTT.